The T cell receptor beta chain under discussion was sequenced for a study of a mutant IDH1 vaccine in newly diagnosed glioma (dated by TCRdb to the early 2020s). For the study in its entirety: Across visits V03 through V10, patients got a total of eight vaccinations, given in weeks 1, 3, 5, 7, 11, 15, 19 and 23. Of the 30 or so patients who were treated, about 60% were male and roughly 40% were female, and the mean age was roughly 40 years. Before enrollment, patients had received standard therapy of radiotherapy alone, temozolomide alone, or radiochemotherapy with temozolomide; most received the combination. For exploratory analyses, longitudinal TCRB deep sequencing was carried out in more than 20 treated patients wherever samples were available. Vaccination began 4-6 weeks after radiotherapy alone, or alongside temozolomide cycles in the chemotherapy-containing groups. Peripheral blood was drawn at six visits: V03 (baseline), V05, V07, V10, V12 and V13.

The time point tag for this specimen amounts to: week 11, during vaccination. A 20-mer mutant IDH1 peptide at 300 micrograms in Montanide made up each vaccine dose, which was injected subcutaneously together with topical imiquimod. Newly diagnosed WHO grade 3 or 4 IDH1-mutant astrocytomas showing loss of nuclear ATRX were present in the donors. The samples were drawn from NOA16, a multicentre, single-arm, open-label phase I trial in Germany that tested a mutant IDH1 peptide vaccine in humans for the first time. Genomic DNA for TCRB sequencing was extracted from EDTA blood using the DNeasy Blood and Tissue Kit. The library relied on the immunoSEQ multiplex PCR assay. Rearranged TCR beta chain sequences were amplified using the hsTCRB Kit according to the manufacturer's protocol. Sequencing of TCRB libraries was carried out on an Illumina MiSeq. Turning to the authors' computational methods: The proprietary platform of the kit vendor was used for demultiplexing, trimming and gene mapping. TCRdb provides this immuneACCESS table in a form limited to in-frame rearrangements. Some clones are lacking; in checked studies, under half of them reflect an unresolved V gene, and why the rest are absent is not known. That table supplies the V and J calls and clone size; D and trimming were determined from the DNA. The sample includes tens of thousands of clones, with about 80% observed a single time. The ten largest make up more than 7.5% of the sample.

Comment on this clone: The clone's antigen remains unknown. No much larger clone is present one base from it, and per-base qualities are unavailable.

The CDR3 starts with the cysteine, ends with the phenylalanine, and has 15 residues. The kept DNA is CDR3 alone, 45 bases in frame from the first base. Trimmed from V: 3 bases; trimmed from J: 4 bases; junction bases lacking a gene match: 9. For CDR1 and CDR2, the germline V gene lists SGHRS and YFSETQ. General conclusions and limits of the study: The authors noted that analyses of patient blood samples could not be reproduced because of sample limitations. Vaccine-induced immune responses across multiple MHC alleles were detected in around 92% of patients. Pseudoprogression seemed to be unrelated to changes in the top peripheral T cell clonotypes found by TCRB sequencing. PBMC samples for TCRB deep sequencing were selected based on availability.

The sequence joins TRBV5-1 to TRBJ1-2; a stretch of 7 junction bases matches TRBD1. The sample in question was PBMCs, obtained from a glioma patient whose treatment included an IDH1 peptide vaccine. This clonotype was sampled from a woman under 30 with glioma. The CDR3 region has the sequence CASSWGSDRAYGYTF. The base sequence is TGCGCCAGCAGCTGGGGATCCGACAGGGCCTATGGCTACACCTTC. The full variable domain, with segments outside the CDR3 supplied by the reference TRBV5-1 and TRBJ1-2 proteins, appears as KAGVTQTPRYLIKTRGQQVTLSCSPISGHRSVSWYQQTPGQGLQFLFEYFSETQRNKGNFPGRFSGRQFSNSRSEMNVSTLELGDSALYLCASSWGSDRAYGYTFGSGTRLTVV.